What follows are 22 T cell receptor beta chains derived from one specimen sequenced in a study of blood T cells in healthy people across ages. It was with a sample-barcoded 5' primer and a J-beta primer mix that a second PCR of roughly 6 to 12 cycles was run. TCRdb ran MiXCR on the 5' RACE reads and lists one entry per CDR3 protein. The sample records about 680,000 distinct CDR3 sequences, 45% to 50% being singletons. The sequencing input was blood. The receptors stem from a woman between 55 and 75 years old in good health.

The chain uses TRBV4-1 and TRBJ2-1, with 8 nucleotides matching TRBD2. Germline CDR1 MGHRA, CDR2 YSYEKL. V dropped 2 bases and J dropped 5; count of bases not matched to a gene: 11. The CDR3 spans 17 residues. CDR3 bases: TGCGCCAGCAGCCAATTCAACCTCGGGACTAGTAACAATGAGCAGTTCTTC. It codes for CASSQFNLGTSNNEQFF.

For the CDR3, the DNA is TGTGCCAGCAGCACCCCTTTGGCTCGCAGAACAGATACGCAGTATTTT. Protein sequence: CASSTPLARRTDTQYF. The chain employs TRBV28 and TRBJ2-3; D gene unclear. Trimming left V 6 bases short and J 3 bases short, with 19 bases between. The CDR3 sequence is 16 residues long. Germline loops: CDR1 MDHEN, CDR2 SYDVKM.

The gene calls are TRBV24-1 and TRBJ2-1, with D perhaps matching TRBD1 (6 bases). The germline V gene has CDR1 KGHDR and CDR2 SFDVKD. The CDR3 has 15 residues. V was clipped by 3 bases and J by 6 bases, with 14 bases between them. CDR3 DNA sequence: TGTGCCACCAGTGATAACTACAGGGTTTTCAATGAGCAGTTCTTC. Protein sequence: CATSDNYRVFNEQFF.

The sample holds a few counts of this clonotype. The chain uses TRBV6-1 and TRBJ2-3; 7 bases match TRBD1. The CDR3 contains 14 residues. Germline V gives CDR1 MNHNS, CDR2 SASEGT. The J segment lost 6 bases and the V segment lost 4 bases, leaving 7 bases of the junction unmatched. CDR3 protein: CASSGTGVPDTQYF. The CDR3 coding sequence is TGTGCCAGCAGTGGGACAGGAGTACCGGATACGCAGTATTTT.

This clonotype was detected ten times or more. The rearrangement links TRBV15 to TRBJ2-7; D call uncertain. V lost 0 bases, J lost 4 bases, and 22 bases lay in between. CDR1 LNHNV and CDR2 YYDKDF come from the germline V gene (reference sequence). This CDR3 has 18 residues. This CDR3 reads CATSRDMKRATLPYEQYF. In DNA, the CDR3 is TGTGCCACCAGCAGAGATATGAAACGGGCAACTCTCCCGTACGAGCAGTACTTC.

The CDR3 protein is CASSFFGGGGGEQYF. The CDR3 nucleotides are TGTGCCAGCAGCTTCTTCGGAGGGGGTGGGGGCGAGCAGTACTTC. The J gene is TRBJ2-7, the V gene TRBV7-8; D possibly matches TRBD1 or TRBD2 (6 bases each). Germline CDR1 and CDR2: SGHVS and FQNEAQ. This CDR3 has 15 residues. The germline V and J ends were trimmed by 3 bases and 6 bases, with 18 bases remaining between them.

This clonotype was detected a few times. The CDR3 nucleotides read TGCGCCAGCAGCCCCCGGGGCGGCACAGATACGCAGTATTTT. Residues: CASSPRGGTDTQYF. This chain links TRBV4-3 with TRBJ2-3, with D tentatively TRBD1 or TRBD2 (5 bases each). The V and J ends lost 4 bases and 1 base respectively, with 9 bases between them. Germline V gene lookup returns CDR1 LGHNA and CDR2 YSLEER. The CDR3 extends over 14 amino acids.

This clonotype was observed at least ten times. This chain links TRBV15 with TRBJ2-1; D gene ambiguous. V was clipped by 5 bases and J by 6 bases, with 11 bases between them. This CDR3 contains 13 residues. The germline V gene has CDR1 LNHNV and CDR2 YYDKDF (reference sequence). CDR3 nucleotides: TGTGCCACCAGCGGTAACCGAGGCAATGAGCAGTTCTTC. Translated, it gives CATSGNRGNEQFF. Variable domain in full (rest from reference TRBV15 and TRBJ2-1): DAMVIQNPRYQVTQFGKPVTLSCSQTLNHNVMYWYQQKSSQAPKLLFHYYDKDFNNEADTPDNFQSRRPNTSFCFLDIRSPGLGDTAMYLCATSGNRGNEQFFGPGTRLTVL.

The gene calls are TRBV6-6 and TRBJ1-4; 10 bases fit TRBD1. Germline values: CDR1 MNHNY, CDR2 SVGAGI (reference sequence). The CDR3 loop spans 16 amino acids. The V and J ends lost 0 bases and 8 bases, in that order; junction bases with no gene match: 6. Written as DNA, the CDR3 is TGTGCCAGCAGTTACTCCGGGACAGGGGCGTGGGAAAAACTGTTTTTT. Its protein is CASSYSGTGAWEKLFF.

This chain joins TRBV6-5 and TRBJ2-4; the match to TRBD2 covers 13 bases. Unmatched junction bases numbered 10, after V lost 7 bases and J lost 13 bases. The germline gives CDR1 MNHEY, CDR2 SVGAGI. The CDR3 has 14 residues. DNA for the CDR3: TGTGCCAGCAAACCGGGACTAGCGGGGTCGGAGCAGTACTTC. Protein: CASKPGLAGSEQYF.

This clonotype was recorded a few times. The chain uses TRBV5-1 and TRBJ1-1; TRBD1 matches 11 bases. After removal of 0 bases from V and 4 bases from J, the junction contained 2 bases not matched to a gene. Germline CDR1 SGHRS, CDR2 YFSETQ. This CDR3 is built from 15 residues. CDR3 coding DNA: TGCGCCAGCAGCTTGGTTGGGACAGGGGGCACTGAAGCTTTCTTT. It specifies CASSLVGTGGTEAFF.

The rearrangement joins TRBV10-3 to TRBJ2-3; TRBD2 might be the D (5 bases). CDR1 and CDR2 from the germline V gene are ENHRY and SYGVKD. This CDR3 has 18 residues. Trimming stripped 2 bases from V and 0 bases from J, with 18 bases between. CDR3 in DNA: TGTGCCATCAGTGAGGAAGCCTTAAGCGGTGTGAGCACAGATACGCAGTATTTT. Translated: CAISEEALSGVSTDTQYF.

In its sample, this clonotype was seen many times. The chain uses TRBV21-1 and TRBJ2-7; the table's D call, TRBD1, has no DNA check behind it. TRBV21-1 is deemed a pseudogene. The CDR3 consists of 15 residues. The CDR3 here is CASSKGTGRRYEQYF. In DNA, the CDR3 is TGTGCCAGCAGCAAGGGGACAGGGAGGCGATACGAGCAGTACTTC.

The gene calls are TRBV20-1 and TRBJ1-1, with D perhaps TRBD1 (5 bases). The CDR3 runs 12 residues. V lost 3 bases to trimming and J lost 5 bases, with 10 bases between them. Germline V gene lookup returns CDR1 DFQATT and CDR2 SNEGSKA (reference sequence). The DNA of the CDR3 is TGCAGTGCTAGTGGGGGGTTGACTGAAGCTTTCTTT. It codes for CSASGGLTEAFF.

The genes are TRBV7-2 and TRBJ2-7, with TRBD2 identical over 11 bases. Trimming took 6 bases from V and 12 from J; bases not matched to a gene: 13. The CDR3 extends over 14 amino acids. Germline CDR1 is SGHTA and CDR2 is FQGNSA. CDR3 amino acids: CASRRGATSGGMYF. The CDR3 DNA sequence: TGTGCCAGCAGACGGGGGGCTACTAGCGGGGGAATGTACTTC.

The chain couples TRBV28 to TRBJ2-3; 10 positions agree with TRBD2. From germline, CDR1 is MDHEN and CDR2 SYDVKM. CDR3 length: 14 amino acids. V gave up 10 bases and J gave up 2 bases; unmatched junction bases: 6. CDR3 region: CATRTSGNTDTQYF. CDR3 DNA: TGTGCCACAAGGACTAGCGGAAACACAGATACGCAGTATTTT.

This clonotype occurred a few times. The chain recombines TRBV29-1 with TRBJ1-1, with TRBD1 matching over 9 bases. The V segment lost 4 bases and the J segment 3 bases; nucleotides outside the gene matches: 9. The germline V gene has CDR1 SQVTM and CDR2 ANQGSEA. This CDR3 is built from 15 residues. As DNA, the CDR3 is TGCAGCGTTGGGGATACGGACAGGGGAGACACTGAAGCTTTCTTT. This translates into CSVGDTDRGDTEAFF.

The V gene is TRBV6-2 or TRBV6-3, the J gene TRBJ2-4; D might be TRBD1 or TRBD2, each matching 7 bases. Trimming removed 8 bases at V and 7 bases at J, with 21 bases between. Germline-derived CDR1 and CDR2 are MNHEY and SVGEGT. This CDR3 comprises 15 residues. As DNA, the CDR3 is TGTGCCAGCCGGAGAGGGGGAGGGGGCTTGAACATTCAGTACTTC. Translation: CASRRGGGGLNIQYF.

Many counts were recorded for this clonotype. The chain links TRBV3-1 to TRBJ2-5, with 15 bases fitting TRBD2. There are 21 residues in the CDR3. Germline values: CDR1 LGHDT, CDR2 YNNKEL (reference sequence). The V and J ends lost 0 bases and 2 bases, in that order; junction bases with no gene match: 13. This CDR3 is CASSQDGAGLAGGPTQETQYF. As DNA, the CDR3 is TGTGCCAGCAGCCAAGATGGGGCTGGACTAGCGGGAGGGCCTACTCAAGAGACCCAGTACTTC.

This clonotype has just a few counts. J is TRBJ1-1 and V is TRBV20-1; the match to TRBD1 covers 7 bases. Germline-derived CDR1 and CDR2 are DFQATT and SNEGSKA (reference sequence). V shed 5 bases and J 3 bases; nucleotides not matched to a gene: 6. This CDR3 contains 13 residues. The CDR3 spells CSAPGQKYTEAFF. The DNA for the CDR3 is TGCAGTGCTCCGGGACAGAAATACACTGAAGCTTTCTTT.

This clonotype was observed a few times. The V gene is TRBV12-3 or TRBV12-4, the J gene TRBJ2-5, with 9 bases fitting TRBD1. The CDR3 length is 14 residues. The V and J ends lost 7 bases and 6 bases, in that order; junction bases with no gene match: 9. The CDR3 bases are TGTGCCAGCACCAAGAACAGGGGGCTCAAGACCCAGTACTTC. It specifies CASTKNRGLKTQYF.

This clonotype was observed a handful of times. This sequence joins TRBV20-1 and TRBJ2-1; D ambiguous. Germline-derived CDR1 and CDR2 are DFQATT and SNEGSKA (reference sequence). The CDR3 sequence is 10 residues long. Trimming stripped 6 bases from V and 7 bases from J, with 7 bases between. The CDR3 DNA reads TGCAGTGCCTTTGGTAATGAGCAGTTCTTC. The encoded protein is CSAFGNEQFF.